These 18 T cell receptor beta chains originate from one sample sequenced in a study of T cells in Graves' hyperthyroidism and ophthalmopathy. RNA transcripts were the template for amplifying TCR beta CDR3 regions. First-round RT-PCR with HTBI primers amplified the TCR CDR3 region. TCRdb used MiXCR to reprocess the multiplex PCR reads, holding one entry per CDR3 protein. The sample includes around 100,000 distinct CDR3 sequences, over 45% of them seen just once. Sequencing was performed on blood. These receptors all stem from a man aged 35 to 55 with Graves' hyperthyroidism.

This clonotype was seen repeatedly, ten times or more. Here the CDR3 DNA reads TGTGCCAGCAGCGTGACTGAAGCGAACACCGGGGAGCTGTTTTTT. Its translation is CASSVTEANTGELFF. The chain employs TRBV2 and TRBJ2-2; D unclear. V lost 6 bases and J lost 0, with 11 bases in between. Germline V gene lookup returns CDR1 SNHLY and CDR2 FYNNEI. CDR3 length equals 15 residues.

J is TRBJ2-1 and V is TRBV20-1, with 7 bases lining up with TRBD1. The germline V gene encodes CDR1 DFQATT and CDR2 SNEGSKA (reference sequence). This CDR3 has 15 residues. Losses at the gene ends were 6 bases for V and 6 bases for J; bases not matched to a gene: 14. The CDR3 loop reads CSAFEGAGGSNEQFF. The CDR3 DNA is TGCAGTGCCTTCGAGGGGGCAGGGGGATCCAATGAGCAGTTCTTC.

This clonotype was seen repeatedly, ten times or more. The rearrangement joins TRBV3-1 to TRBJ2-7; 8 bases match TRBD1. CDR3 length: 14 residues. V was pared by 5 bases and J by 2 bases, with 5 bases of the junction left unmatched. CDR1 is LGHDT and CDR2 is YNNKEL in the germline V gene (reference sequence). The CDR3 is CASSFGTGTYEQYF. CDR3 coding DNA: TGTGCCAGCAGCTTCGGGACAGGAACCTACGAGCAGTACTTC.

This clonotype was counted a few times. The V and J genes are TRBV7-2 and TRBJ2-3, with 7 positions matching TRBD2. There are 17 residues in the CDR3. Germline V gene sequence: CDR1 SGHTA, CDR2 FQGNSA. V gave up 5 bases and J gave up 4 bases; unmatched junction bases: 15. The CDR3 DNA is TGTGCCAGCAGCCTCCACCTGATGGGCGGGAGTTCAGATACGCAGTATTTT. It encodes CASSLHLMGGSSDTQYF.

This clonotype was counted many times. The rearrangement joins TRBV5-8 to TRBJ2-7; no clear D gene. V was cut by 4 bases and J by 2 bases, with 13 bases left in between. Germline V gene sequence: CDR1 SGHTS, CDR2 YDEGEE. CDR3 length: 14 amino acids. The DNA of the CDR3 is TGTGCCAGCAGCGGCCCAGCCGAAGCCTACGAGCAGTACTTC. It specifies CASSGPAEAYEQYF.

As to this clonotype: No conserved phenylalanine or tryptophan ends this CDR3, so it is likely a read error. The rearrangement uses TRBV10-3 and TRBJ2-2; D might be TRBD1 or TRBD2, each matching 5 bases. V shed 5 bases and J shed 1 base, with 14 bases lying between them. Per the germline V gene, CDR1 is ENHRY and CDR2 is SYGVKD. The CDR3 length is 16 residues. Written as DNA, the CDR3 is TGTGCCATCAGTTTTACCGGGACGGGGAACACCGGGGAGCTGTTTTCT. It is translated as CAISFTGTGNTGELFS.

The gene calls are TRBV2 and TRBJ2-7; D is possibly TRBD1 (6 bases). Germline values: CDR1 SNHLY, CDR2 FYNNEI. The CDR3 runs 12 residues. The V end was cut by 6 bases, the J end by 8 bases, with 14 bases between. The CDR3 loop is CASRQGQGKQYF. The CDR3 bases are TGTGCCAGCAGGCAGGGGCAGGGGAAGCAGTACTTC.

This clonotype has a count of ten or more. This chain joins TRBV13 and TRBJ1-2, with 8 bases fitting TRBD1. Germline lookup yields CDR1 PRHDT and CDR2 FYEKMQ (reference sequence). The CDR3 length is 13 residues. V lost 5 bases to trimming and J lost 4 bases; unmatched junction nucleotides: 3. CDR3 sequence: CASSTTGGYGYTF. The CDR3 nucleotides are TGTGCCAGCAGCACAACAGGGGGCTATGGCTACACCTTC.

The chain carries TRBV3-1 and TRBJ1-6; D is perhaps TRBD1 (5 bases). The germline V and J ends were trimmed by 7 bases and 6 bases, with 13 bases remaining between them. Germline V gives CDR1 LGHDT, CDR2 YNNKEL (reference sequence). This CDR3 comprises 14 residues. In DNA form, the CDR3 reads TGTGCCAGCACGAAGGGGAACATTAATTCACCCCTCCACTTT. Its protein is CASTKGNINSPLHF.

The chain combines TRBV29-1 with TRBJ2-1; 15 bases agree with TRBD2. CDR1 is SQVTM and CDR2 is ANQGSEA in the germline V gene. The V and J ends lost 3 bases and 6 bases, in that order; junction bases with no gene match: 6. CDR3 length equals 16 residues. Here the CDR3 reads CSVELRTSGRANEQFF. The CDR3 region has the DNA TGCAGCGTTGAGTTACGGACTAGCGGGAGGGCCAATGAGCAGTTCTTC.

V and J are TRBV2 and TRBJ1-2; D is unclear. V lost 6 bases and J 3 bases, leaving 8 bases between the germline ends. The CDR3 extends over 12 amino acids. Germline CDR1 SNHLY, CDR2 FYNNEI. The CDR3 here is CASRRVYYGYTF. The CDR3 region has the DNA TGTGCCAGCAGGAGGGTCTACTATGGCTACACCTTC.

Notes on this clonotype: This clone may be a read error of a much larger clone one base away. The CDR3 end shows no conserved phenylalanine or tryptophan, and so a read error is likely. V usage is TRBV30 and J usage is TRBJ2-7; D gene ambiguous. The CDR3 length is 11 residues. The germline CDR1 and CDR2 sequences are GTSNPN and SVGIG (reference sequence). V shed 3 bases and J shed 3 bases, with 6 bases lying between them. CDR3 loop: CAWRSVYEQYC. In nucleotides, the CDR3 is TGTGCCTGGAGGAGTGTCTACGAGCAGTACTGC.

On this clonotype itself: A read error may be the cause here, since a much bigger clone is one base away. In nucleotides, the CDR3 is TGTGCCAGCAGCGCACTAGCGGGAGTTGCCGGGGAGCTGTTTTTT. Its protein product is CASSALAGVAGELFF. The V call is TRBV9, the J call TRBJ2-2; 11 bases are a match to TRBD2. CDR3 length: 15 amino acids. V dropped 3 bases and J dropped 6; count of bases not matched to a gene: 4. Germline lookup yields CDR1 SGDLS and CDR2 YYNGEE.

The rearrangement joins TRBV10-1 to TRBJ2-1, with 8 bases lining up with TRBD1. The ends lost 7 bases at V and 9 bases at J; junction bases unmatched: 8. Germline V gene sequence: CDR1 WNHNN, CDR2 SYGVQD (reference sequence). CDR3 length: 13 residues. The CDR3 here is CASIGQGSAEQFF. CDR3 in DNA: TGCGCCAGCATTGGACAGGGTTCTGCTGAGCAGTTCTTC.

This clonotype was seen repeatedly, ten times or more. V gene TRBV20-1 combines with J gene TRBJ2-7, with a tentative D call TRBD2 (8 bases). V was trimmed by 6 bases and J by 0 bases, leaving 24 bases between them. The CDR3 runs 17 residues. The germline gives CDR1 DFQATT, CDR2 SNEGSKA (reference sequence). The DNA of the CDR3 is TGCAGTGCCCAGAGGGGGCTTAGCGGGGCGAGCTCCTACGAGCAGTACTTC. Translated, it gives CSAQRGLSGASSYEQYF.

Notes on this clonotype: A read error is likely, as this CDR3 ends without the conserved phenylalanine or tryptophan. Written as DNA, the CDR3 is TGCAGCGTTGACGGGGGGTCAGATACGCAGTATTAT. It yields the protein CSVDGGSDTQYY. This rearrangement joins TRBV29-1 to TRBJ2-3; 7 bases match TRBD2. Germline V gives CDR1 SQVTM, CDR2 ANQGSEA. Losses at the gene ends were 3 bases for V and 4 bases for J; bases not matched to a gene: 1. The CDR3 sequence is 12 residues long.

This clonotype was seen many times. The V call is TRBV20-1, the J call TRBJ2-5; 10 bases agree with TRBD2. Losses at the gene ends were 0 bases for V and 7 bases for J; bases not matched to a gene: 8. The CDR3 covers 15 residues. Germline V gene sequence: CDR1 DFQATT, CDR2 SNEGSKA (reference sequence). The chain's CDR3 is CSARDRAGGPVTQYF. In DNA, the CDR3 is TGCAGTGCTAGAGATAGAGCGGGGGGGCCCGTGACCCAGTACTTC.

There are many counts of this clonotype. This chain joins TRBV6-5 and TRBJ2-7; possible D gene TRBD2, 5 bases. This CDR3 contains 15 residues. V gave up 8 bases and J gave up 0 bases, with 17 bases separating them. Germline CDR1 reads MNHEY; CDR2 reads SVGAGI. The CDR3 DNA reads as TGTGCCAGCTCCGTTGGAGGACGGTCCTCCTACGAGCAGTACTTC. It specifies CASSVGGRSSYEQYF.